Listed below are T cell receptor beta chains from one sample, sequenced in a study of lymphopenia after photon versus proton radiotherapy. Profiled with immunoSEQ multiplex PCR; TCRdb holds only in-frame clones, not every one. The data hold tens of thousands of clones, with around 90% observed a single time. The starting material was peripheral blood, obtained from a patient treated with proton-based radiotherapy. These receptors originate from a woman between 65 and 79 years old with pancreatic cancer. Some clones in this sample may be carry-over from other donors' samples. Both conserved end residues are part of each CDR3. A D gene is named only where the DNA matches it firmly. Clone size is shown for a subset of rows, as once, few, many or a class of expanded clone.

D gene,J gene,clone size,V gene,CDR3 protein,CDR3 DNA
TRBD2,TRBJ2-5,NA,TRBV4-2,CASSQGLAGGFETQYF,TGTGCCAGCAGCCAGGGACTAGCGGGAGGGTTTGAGACCCAGTACTTC
TRBD1,TRBJ1-1,NA,TRBV19,CASDPQGQEGEAFF,TGTGCCAGTGACCCCCAGGGACAGGAAGGTGAAGCTTTCTTT
NA,TRBJ1-5,NA,TRBV6-1,CASSDTGNLQPQHF,TGTGCCAGCAGTGATACAGGGAATCTTCAGCCCCAGCATTTT
NA,TRBJ1-5,NA,TRBV2,CASSDGNQPQHF,TGTGCCAGCAGTGATGGAAATCAGCCCCAGCATTTT
NA,TRBJ1-4,NA,TRBV6-5,CASRATNEKLFF,TGTGCCAGCAGGGCAACTAATGAAAAACTGTTTTTT
TRBD1,TRBJ1-2,few,TRBV29-1,CSVGRGTGGYTF,TGCAGCGTCGGCAGGGGGACTGGTGGCTACACCTTC
NA,TRBJ2-5,NA,TRBV21-1,CASSLISSGNQETQYF,TGTGCCAGCAGCCTAATCTCTAGCGGAAACCAAGAGACCCAGTACTTC
NA,TRBJ1-1,NA,TRBV7-2,CASSLGRNLNTEAFF,TGTGCCAGCAGCCTCGGACGGAACTTGAACACTGAAGCTTTCTTT
NA,TRBJ1-1,few,TRBV2,CASIRSALNTEAFF,TGTGCCAGCATAAGGTCAGCCCTGAACACTGAAGCTTTCTTT
NA,TRBJ1-4,NA,TRBV30,CAWSGVLSNEKLFF,TGTGCCTGGAGTGGGGTCCTGTCTAATGAAAAACTGTTTTTT
NA,TRBJ1-4,NA,TRBV2,CASSVRVEKLFF,TGTGCCAGCAGTGTTAGGGTTGAAAAACTGTTTTTT
NA,TRBJ2-4,NA,TRBV29-1,CSVLLGLTNIQYF,TGCAGCGTTTTATTAGGACTGACAAACATTCAGTACTTC
TRBD2,TRBJ2-1,NA,TRBV29-1,CSAGTSGYNEQFF,TGCAGCGCAGGGACTAGCGGTTACAATGAGCAGTTCTTC
NA,TRBJ2-3,NA,TRBV4-1,CASSQDWPSDNTDTQYF,TGCGCCAGCAGCCAAGATTGGCCTAGCGATAACACAGATACGCAGTATTTT
NA,TRBJ1-5,NA,TRBV5-1,CASSLEGGQPQHF,TGCGCCAGCAGCTTGGAGGGAGGTCAGCCCCAGCATTTT
NA,TRBJ1-5,NA,TRBV18,CASSPPDQPQHF,TGTGCCAGCTCACCACCGGATCAGCCCCAGCATTTT
NA,TRBJ2-3,few,TRBV15,CATSRGAGRGTDTQYF,TGTGCCACCAGCAGAGGGGCAGGGAGGGGGACAGATACGCAGTATTTT
NA,TRBJ1-2,NA,TRBV9,CASSPINYGYTF,TGTGCCAGCAGCCCTATTAACTATGGCTACACCTTC
NA,TRBJ2-4,NA,TRBV6-1,CASTEQGVKNIQYF,TGTGCCAGCACCGAACAGGGAGTCAAAAACATTCAGTACTTC
TRBD2,TRBJ2-5,NA,TRBV6-1,CASSEAGAGHQETQYF,TGTGCCAGCAGTGAAGCTGGAGCGGGGCACCAAGAGACCCAGTACTTC
TRBD2,TRBJ2-1,once,TRBV10-1,CASSSGRNEQFF,TGCGCCAGTTCTAGCGGGAGGAATGAGCAGTTCTTC
NA,TRBJ2-5,NA,TRBV5-4,CASSNPGLEQETQYF,TGTGCCAGCAGCAACCCGGGCCTCGAACAAGAGACCCAGTACTTC
TRBD1,TRBJ1-1,NA,TRBV27,CASSTPGGGTEAFF,TGTGCCAGCAGTACCCCAGGGGGAGGCACTGAAGCTTTCTTT
NA,TRBJ2-5,NA,TRBV18,CASSPPGLPEGTQYF,TGTGCCAGCTCACCTCCGGGACTCCCGGAGGGGACCCAGTACTTC
NA,TRBJ1-2,once,TRBV10-3,CAISESYGYTF,TGTGCCATCTCGGAATCCTATGGCTACACCTTC
NA,TRBJ2-7,NA,TRBV5-4,CASSLDVGSDEQYF,TGTGCCAGCAGCTTGGATGTGGGGTCCGACGAGCAGTACTTC
TRBD1,TRBJ2-2,NA,TRBV5-4,CASSSLDRANTGELFF,TGTGCCAGCAGCTCCTTAGACAGGGCGAACACCGGGGAGCTGTTTTTT
NA,TRBJ1-1,NA,TRBV5-4,CASSFPIEGSHTEAFF,TGTGCCAGCAGCTTTCCGATCGAGGGGTCGCACACTGAAGCTTTCTTT
NA,TRBJ2-3,NA,TRBV5-4,CASSSPSGEGPDTQYF,TGTGCCAGCAGCTCCCCGTCGGGAGAGGGCCCAGATACGCAGTATTTT
NA,TRBJ1-1,NA,TRBV27,CASSLSGIGTEAFF,TGTGCCAGCAGTTTATCGGGGATCGGCACTGAAGCTTTCTTT
TRBD2,TRBJ2-1,NA,TRBV7-2,CASSSLAGVGNEQFF,TGTGCCAGCAGCTCCTTAGCGGGAGTGGGCAATGAGCAGTTCTTC
TRBD1,TRBJ2-7,NA,TRBV28,CASSTPGQGISYEQYF,TGTGCCAGCAGTACCCCGGGACAGGGGATTTCCTACGAGCAGTACTTC
TRBD2,TRBJ2-2,NA,TRBV27,CAGSRWGLAGGNTGELFF,TGTGCCGGCAGTAGGTGGGGACTAGCGGGGGGAAACACCGGGGAGCTGTTTTTT
NA,TRBJ1-5,NA,TRBV11-2,CASSPGTAVNQPQHF,TGTGCCAGCAGCCCCGGGACGGCAGTCAATCAGCCCCAGCATTTT
TRBD1,TRBJ1-3,NA,TRBV2,CASTTGTGFSGNTIYF,TGTGCCAGCACAACCGGGACAGGGTTCTCTGGAAACACCATATATTTT
TRBD1,TRBJ2-1,NA,TRBV5-1,CASSQGQWDNEQFF,TGCGCCAGCAGCCAGGGACAGTGGGACAATGAGCAGTTCTTC
NA,TRBJ2-7,NA,TRBV6-6,CASRGVGYEQYF,TGTGCCAGCAGGGGAGTGGGGTACGAGCAGTACTTC
NA,TRBJ1-2,NA,TRBV10-3,CAISESDQRPFSYGYTF,TGTGCCATCAGTGAGTCGGACCAGCGACCCTTCAGCTATGGCTACACCTTC
TRBD1,TRBJ2-7,once,TRBV7-2,CASSLEGADRVQEQHF,TGTGCCAGCAGCTTAGAAGGAGCTGACAGGGTCCAAGAGCAGCACTTC
TRBD2,TRBJ2-1,NA,TRBV13,CASTSSVAGRHEQFF,TGTGCCAGCACCTCCTCGGTAGCGGGCCGGCATGAGCAGTTCTTC
NA,TRBJ1-2,NA,TRBV19,CASRETGRYGYTF,TGTGCCAGTAGAGAAACAGGGAGGTATGGCTACACCTTC
TRBD2,TRBJ2-1,NA,TRBV5-1,CASSLAGGSSNEQFF,TGCGCCAGCAGCCTAGCGGGAGGTTCGTCTAATGAGCAGTTCTTC
TRBD1,TRBJ1-1,NA,TRBV6-4,CASRETGLVGNTEAFF,TGTGCCAGCAGAGAGACAGGGCTCGTCGGGAACACTGAAGCTTTCTTT
NA,TRBJ1-3,NA,TRBV29-1,CSVEVGSGNTIYF,TGCAGCGTTGAGGTTGGCTCTGGAAACACCATATATTTT
TRBD2,TRBJ2-1,NA,TRBV4-2,CASSQDSLAASYNEQFF,TGTGCCAGCAGCCAAGATTCACTAGCGGCCTCCTACAATGAGCAGTTCTTC
TRBD1,TRBJ1-2,NA,TRBV5-4,CASSLDRGDYGYTF,TGTGCCAGCAGTTTAGACAGGGGGGACTATGGCTACACCTTC
TRBD1,TRBJ1-2,NA,TRBV28,CASSLYYTGGGGYTF,TGTGCCAGCAGTTTATACTATACAGGGGGGGGAGGCTACACCTTC
TRBD2,TRBJ2-3,NA,TRBV30,CAWSKWEGDTQYF,TGTGCCTGGAGCAAGTGGGAGGGAGATACGCAGTATTTT
TRBD2,TRBJ2-7,once,TRBV29-1,CSTRLAGAGEQYF,TGCAGTACAAGACTAGCGGGAGCGGGAGAGCAGTACTTC
TRBD1,TRBJ2-1,NA,TRBV5-6,CASSQQGAWEQFF,TGTGCCAGCAGTCAACAGGGGGCATGGGAGCAGTTCTTC
TRBD2,TRBJ2-3,NA,TRBV19,CASRGLAGVGTDTQYF,TGTGCCAGTAGAGGTCTAGCGGGAGTGGGCACAGATACGCAGTATTTT
TRBD2,TRBJ2-3,NA,TRBV7-9,CASSLGGLADTQYF,TGTGCCAGCAGCTTAGGAGGACTAGCAGATACGCAGTATTTT